The 13 T cell receptor beta chains listed next were all sequenced from one sample in a study of cytomegalovirus exposure and HLA in healthy donors (dated by TCRdb to about 2017). The protocol used for the library was the immunoSEQ multiplex PCR assay. For the multiplex PCR, a mixture combining 60 forward primers for TCR Vbeta segments and 13 reverse primers for TCR Jbeta segments was used. The table was pulled from immuneACCESS by TCRdb, which kept in-frame rearrangements only. Such tables lose some clones; where checked, under half of the loss comes from unresolved V genes, and the rest has no known cause. For this sample there are 150,000 to 200,000 clones; over 80% appear just once. Around 1.6% of the sample goes to the ten largest clones. Material for sequencing was PBMCs. The receptors were sampled from a man aged 50 to 59 in good health and CMV-seronegative.

This chain uses TRBV4-2 with TRBJ1-2; 7 bases align to TRBD1. With 0 bases clipped from V and 4 bases from J, the junction kept 2 bases outside the gene matches. The CDR3 extends over 14 amino acids. CDR1 LGHNA and CDR2 YNFKEQ come from the germline V gene. The CDR3 protein is CASSQETGSYGYTF. The CDR3 nucleotides are TGTGCCAGCAGCCAAGAGACAGGGAGCTATGGCTACACCTTC.

This clone was picked up a small number of times. The rearrangement uses TRBV4-3 and TRBJ2-3, with a weak D call TRBD1 (6 bases). The CDR3 is 15 amino acids. The germline gives CDR1 LGHNA, CDR2 YSLEER. Trimming removed 3 bases at V and 0 bases at J, with 10 bases between. CDR3 DNA sequence: TGCGCCAGCAGCCAGGGGACATCTAGCACAGATACGCAGTATTTT. It encodes CASSQGTSSTDTQYF.

The gene calls are TRBV7-2 and TRBJ1-1; 9 positions match TRBD1. The CDR3 has 16 amino acids. V was pared by 1 base and J by 9 bases, with 12 bases of the junction left unmatched. Germline V CDR1 and CDR2: SGHTA, FQGNSA. The chain's CDR3 is CASSLGGTGTGWKAFF. In DNA, the CDR3 is TGTGCCAGCAGCTTAGGGGGTACCGGGACAGGGTGGAAAGCTTTCTTT.

The chain is built from TRBV6-1 and TRBJ1-6; D is unresolved. Per the germline V gene, CDR1 is MNHNS and CDR2 is SASEGT. This CDR3 contains 17 residues. Trimming cost V 2 bases and J 5 bases, with 16 bases left between them. The chain's CDR3 is CASSETGFTLDNSPLHF. The CDR3 DNA follows: TGTGCCAGCAGTGAAACTGGGTTCACCCTAGATAATTCACCCCTCCACTTT.

V is TRBV9 and J is TRBJ1-3; TRBD1 might be the D (5 bases). Germline lookup yields CDR1 SGDLS and CDR2 YYNGEE. Trimming removed 4 bases at V and 0 bases at J, with 11 bases between. The CDR3 runs to 15 residues. The CDR3 DNA sequence: TGTGCCAGCAGCCCCATAGACAGCTCTGGAAACACCATATATTTT. Translating gives CASSPIDSSGNTIYF.

This clone appeared a few times. The J gene is TRBJ1-2, the V gene TRBV5-6, with no clear D. Trimming took 0 bases from V and 2 from J, leaving 8 bases between them. CDR3 length equals 14 residues. CDR1 and CDR2 (germline): SGHDT, YYEEEE. Here the CDR3 DNA reads TGTGCCAGCAGCTTGGTAGGACTAAACTATGGCTACACCTTC. Translating it yields CASSLVGLNYGYTF. Using reference TRBV5-6 and TRBJ1-2 for the parts outside the CDR3, the full variable domain is DAGVTQSPTHLIKTRGQQVTLRCSPKSGHDTVSWYQQALGQGPQFIFQYYEEEERQRGNFPDRFSGHQFPNYSSELNVNALLLGDSALYLCASSLVGLNYGYTFGSGTRLTVV.

The chain links TRBV11-2 to TRBJ2-7, with a tentative D call TRBD2 (5 bases). This CDR3 is built from 13 residues. CDR1 and CDR2 from the germline V gene are SGHAT and FQNNGV. The V gene lost 0 bases and the J gene lost 5 bases, with 8 bases spanning the gap. The CDR3 DNA follows: TGTGCCAGCAGCTTAGATGAGGGCCACGAGCAGTACTTC. Protein: CASSLDEGHEQYF. The entire variable domain, with the rest obtained from reference TRBV11-2 and TRBJ2-7, is as follows: EAGVAQSPRYKIIEKRQSVAFWCNPISGHATLYWYQQILGQGPKLLIQFQNNGVVDDSQLPKDRFSAERLKGVDSTLKIQPAKLEDSAVYLCASSLDEGHEQYFGPGTRLTVT.

This rearrangement joins TRBV6-1 to TRBJ1-5, with TRBD1 identical over 7 bases. The CDR3 length is 14 residues. Unmatched junction bases numbered 10, after V lost 10 bases and J lost 4 bases. The germline CDR1 and CDR2 sequences are MNHNS and SASEGT. In DNA, the CDR3 is TGTGCCACACAAACAGGGGAGAGTAATCAGCCCCAGCATTTT. This codes for CATQTGESNQPQHF.

This clone has just a few counts. This sequence joins TRBV6-1 and TRBJ1-5, with a tentative D call TRBD1 (6 bases). Germline values: CDR1 MNHNS, CDR2 SASEGT. CDR3 length: 13 amino acids. V lost 2 bases to trimming and J lost 6 bases, with 8 bases between them. CDR3 in amino acids: CASSEMGAQPQHF. In DNA, the CDR3 is TGTGCCAGCAGTGAAATGGGGGCTCAGCCCCAGCATTTT.

This chain links TRBV16 with TRBJ1-2, with D uncertain. The CDR3 extends over 12 amino acids. Between the trimmed V and J ends, which lost 0 bases and 6 bases, there was a span of 5 bases. Looked up from germline, CDR1 is KGHSY and CDR2 is FQNENV. CDR3 amino acids: CASSQSGNGYTF. CDR3 DNA: TGTGCCAGCAGCCAATCCGGGAATGGCTACACCTTC.

The chain links TRBV6-4 to TRBJ2-7, with 12 bases identical to TRBD1. Losses at the gene ends were 6 bases for V and 6 bases for J; bases not matched to a gene: 9. This CDR3 spans 15 amino acids. Germline V lookup: CDR1 MRHNA, CDR2 SNTAGT. In DNA form, the CDR3 reads TGTGCCAGCAGCGGGACAGGGGGCGAAGGATGCGAGCAGTACTTC. Translating gives CASSGTGGEGCEQYF.

This clone was seen once. The chain combines TRBV6-5 with TRBJ2-7, with 9 nucleotides matching TRBD2. CDR1 and CDR2 (germline): MNHEY, SVGAGI. The CDR3 loop spans 16 amino acids. Germline trimming cut 0 bases from V and 7 bases from J; bases unmatched to any gene: 10. The CDR3 DNA reads TGTGCCAGCAGTTACTCTACGCTAGCGGGAAGATCGGAGCAGTACTTC. It codes for CASSYSTLAGRSEQYF.

The CDR3: CASSRVSGTNEKLFF. Here the CDR3 DNA reads TGTGCCAGCAGCCGGGTTTCGGGAACTAATGAAAAACTGTTTTTT. The rearrangement joins TRBV6-5 to TRBJ1-4, with D unresolved. Germline assignment: CDR1 MNHEY and CDR2 SVGAGI. V lost 6 bases to trimming and J lost 1 base, with 12 bases between them. This CDR3 is built from 15 residues.